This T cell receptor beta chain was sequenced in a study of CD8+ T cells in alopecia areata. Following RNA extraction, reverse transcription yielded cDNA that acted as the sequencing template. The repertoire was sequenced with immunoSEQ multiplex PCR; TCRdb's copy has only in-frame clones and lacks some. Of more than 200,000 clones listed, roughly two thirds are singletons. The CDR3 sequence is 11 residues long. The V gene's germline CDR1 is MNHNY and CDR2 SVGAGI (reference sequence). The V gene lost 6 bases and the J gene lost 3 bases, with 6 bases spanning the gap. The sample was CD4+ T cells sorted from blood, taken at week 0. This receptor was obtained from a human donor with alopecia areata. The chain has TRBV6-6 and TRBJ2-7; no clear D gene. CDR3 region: CASSHHYEQYF. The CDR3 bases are TGTGCCAGCAGCCACCACTACGAGCAGTACTTC.